These 20 T cell receptor beta chains came from one sample sequenced in a study of OX40 agonist ivuxolimab in advanced cancers. Profiled with immunoSEQ multiplex PCR; TCRdb holds only in-frame clones, not every one. Here the sample spans about 68,000 clones, about 82% being singletons. The source material was CD4+ or CD8+ T cells sorted from blood, sampled in a trial of the OX40 agonist ivuxolimab. The origin of the receptors is an adult with an advanced solid tumor such as melanoma, head and neck, liver or kidney cancer.

V usage is TRBV9 and J usage is TRBJ2-2; 10 positions match TRBD1. Germline lookup yields CDR1 SGDLS and CDR2 YYNGEE. V was clipped by 3 bases and J by 5 bases; unmatched bases: 4. This CDR3 is built from 15 residues. The CDR3 region has the DNA TGTGCCAGCAGCGAGAGGACAGGGGGGACCGGGGAGCTGTTTTTT. Translation gives CASSERTGGTGELFF.

There are a few counts of this clone. The rearrangement uses TRBV7-6 and TRBJ2-1; 8 positions match TRBD2. Trimming cost V 1 base and J 4 bases; bases outside gene matches: 9. CDR1 is SGHVS and CDR2 is FNYEAQ in the germline V gene. The CDR3 loop spans 17 amino acids. CDR3 sequence (DNA): TGTGCCAGCAGCTTAGGCCAGCGGGGGCGAGCTTACAATGAGCAGTTCTTC. Translating it yields CASSLGQRGRAYNEQFF.

The V and J genes are TRBV19 and TRBJ2-3; D remains unclear. The CDR3 covers 13 residues. Per germline, CDR1 LNHDA and CDR2 SQIVND (reference sequence). The germline V and J ends were trimmed by 5 bases and 9 bases, with 15 bases remaining between them. Here the CDR3 DNA reads TGTGCCAGTAGTCCCCTTGGCGCAAGGACGCAGTATTTT. Translation gives CASSPLGARTQYF. Together with reference TRBV19 and TRBJ2-3, the CDR3 gives the full variable domain: DGGITQSPKYLFRKEGQNVTLSCEQNLNHDAMYWYRQDPGQGLRLIYYSQIVNDFQKGDIAEGYSVSREKKESFPLTVTSAQKNPTAFYLCASSPLGARTQYFGPGTRLTVL.

This chain uses TRBV2 with TRBJ2-7, with D hard to call. CDR1 is SNHLY, CDR2 FYNNEI, per germline. The CDR3 consists of 11 residues. Trimming removed 3 bases from V and 8 bases from J, with 8 bases in between. The CDR3 nucleotides are TGTGCCAGCAGTGACGGACCCCAGCAGTACGTC. As protein: CASSDGPQQYV.

The rearrangement uses TRBV5-1 and TRBJ2-1, with D possibly TRBD2 on 7 matching bases. The CDR3 spans 13 residues. Trimming left V 7 bases short and J 3 bases short, with 11 bases between. Germline V gene sequence: CDR1 SGHRS, CDR2 YFSETQ. The CDR3 nucleotides are TGCGCCAGCGGGGGGGGCTTCTACAATGAGCAGTTCTTC. Residues: CASGGGFYNEQFF.

This sequence joins TRBV6-5 and TRBJ2-4, with D possibly TRBD1 on 6 matching bases. This CDR3 has 15 residues. V was pared by 2 bases and J by 2 bases, with 10 bases between. Germline assignment: CDR1 MNHEY and CDR2 SVGAGI. CDR3 sequence: CASSYAGVTKNIQYF. DNA for the CDR3: TGTGCCAGCAGTTACGCAGGGGTGACCAAAAACATTCAGTACTTC.

The V gene is TRBV7-2, the J gene TRBJ2-6; 8 bases are shared with TRBD2. V was clipped by 0 bases and J by 3 bases; unmatched bases: 13. The CDR3 consists of 20 residues. Germline V gives CDR1 SGHTA, CDR2 FQGNSA. The CDR3 coding sequence is TGTGCCAGCAGCTTAGCGTTTCGGGAGGGTCTCCCCTTTGGGGCCAACGTCCTGACTTTC. Encoded protein: CASSLAFREGLPFGANVLTF.

This clone was recorded only once. The CDR3 reads CASSSGQGPYNEQFF. As DNA, the CDR3 is TGTGCCAGCAGCTCCGGACAGGGACCCTACAATGAGCAGTTCTTC. This rearrangement joins TRBV7-3 to TRBJ2-1; TRBD1 agrees at 8 bases. The V gene end was trimmed by 4 bases and the J gene end by 2 bases; junction bases not matched to a gene: 4. The germline gives CDR1 SGHTA, CDR2 FQGTGA. CDR3 length: 15 amino acids.

V usage is TRBV27 and J usage is TRBJ1-1, with 9 bases fitting TRBD1. The V segment lost 5 bases and the J segment 5 bases; nucleotides outside the gene matches: 6. CDR3 size: 14 residues. The germline V gene encodes CDR1 MNHEY and CDR2 SMNVEV (reference sequence). The CDR3 region is CASSMGQGRTEAFF. The CDR3 bases are TGTGCCAGCAGTATGGGACAGGGCAGGACTGAAGCTTTCTTT.

In its sample, this clone was seen once. This chain connects TRBV19 to TRBJ2-3, with TRBD2 identical over 13 bases. The CDR3 has 18 residues. J gave up 0 bases and V 4 bases, and 7 bases lay outside the gene matches. Per germline, CDR1 LNHDA and CDR2 SQIVND (reference sequence). The CDR3 DNA reads as TGTGCCAGTAGTAAGGGACTAGCGGGGTTATTCAGCACAGATACGCAGTATTTT. Translation: CASSKGLAGLFSTDTQYF.

J is TRBJ2-1 and V is TRBV9; 8 nucleotides match TRBD1. This CDR3 region has 15 residues. Germline V gene lookup returns CDR1 SGDLS and CDR2 YYNGEE. After removal of 0 bases from V and 4 bases from J, the junction contained 3 bases not matched to a gene. The CDR3 loop reads CASSVAGGDYNEQFF. The CDR3 DNA follows: TGTGCCAGCAGCGTAGCAGGGGGCGATTACAATGAGCAGTTCTTC.

This sequence joins TRBV11-3 and TRBJ2-1; TRBD2 agrees at 14 bases. The germline V gene has CDR1 SGHNT and CDR2 YENEEA. Unmatched junction bases numbered 10, after V lost 4 bases and J lost 8 bases. This CDR3 region has 17 residues. The CDR3 DNA is TGTGCCAGCAGCTCCCACGGGACTAGCGGGAGCTTGGATGAGCAGTTCTTC. Residues: CASSSHGTSGSLDEQFF.

This clone turned up a few times. The rearrangement links TRBV4-1 to TRBJ1-4; TRBD1 matches at 9 bases. This CDR3 is built from 18 residues. Germline trimming cut 2 bases from V and 9 bases from J; bases unmatched to any gene: 16. Looked up from germline, CDR1 is MGHRA and CDR2 is YSYEKL. Here the CDR3 reads CASSQLRDRASLSKKLFF. CDR3 coding DNA: TGCGCCAGCAGCCAACTCCGGGACAGGGCCTCCCTAAGTAAAAAACTGTTTTTT.

V gene TRBV5-4 combines with J gene TRBJ1-6; TRBD1 aligns across 7 bases. The CDR3 is 15 amino acids. Germline values: CDR1 SGHNT, CDR2 YYREEE (reference sequence). Germline trimming cut 3 bases from V and 9 bases from J; bases unmatched to any gene: 9. The CDR3 DNA follows: TGTGCCAGCAGCTGGACAGGAGGTCGAGGTTCACCCCTCCACTTT. It encodes CASSWTGGRGSPLHF.

The gene calls are TRBV19 and TRBJ2-1; tentative D call: TRBD1 (6 bases). CDR3 length: 13 residues. V was clipped by 3 bases and J by 7 bases, with 10 bases between them. Germline lookup yields CDR1 LNHDA and CDR2 SQIVND (reference sequence). CDR3 sequence: CASSIYRENEQFF. Here the CDR3 DNA reads TGTGCCAGTAGTATTTACAGGGAGAATGAGCAGTTCTTC. Complete variable domain (other parts from reference TRBV19 and TRBJ2-1): DGGITQSPKYLFRKEGQNVTLSCEQNLNHDAMYWYRQDPGQGLRLIYYSQIVNDFQKGDIAEGYSVSREKKESFPLTVTSAQKNPTAFYLCASSIYRENEQFFGPGTRLTVL.

This clone has a handful of counts. V gene TRBV11-3 combines with J gene TRBJ2-1; D may be TRBD2 (6 bases). Trimming left V 1 base short and J 5 bases short, with 24 bases between. Germline V gene data show CDR1 as SGHNT and CDR2 as YENEEA. This CDR3 region has 19 residues. CDR3 protein: CASSLGVPWGGVGNNEQFF. CDR3 DNA sequence: TGTGCCAGCAGCTTAGGGGTCCCGTGGGGAGGTGTAGGGAACAATGAGCAGTTCTTC.

The V and J genes are TRBV6-6 and TRBJ2-2, with 8 bases matching TRBD2. The germline CDR1 and CDR2 sequences are MNHNY and SVGAGI (reference sequence). With 4 bases clipped from V and 3 bases from J, the junction kept 4 bases outside the gene matches. The CDR3 is 15 amino acids. The CDR3 loop is CASSWVAGYTGELFF. The CDR3 region has the DNA TGTGCCAGCAGTTGGGTAGCGGGATACACCGGGGAGCTGTTTTTT.

This rearrangement joins TRBV7-3 to TRBJ1-4, with TRBD1 as a possible D gene (6 bases). The CDR3 covers 14 residues. The V end lost 6 bases, the J end lost 9 bases, and 17 bases lay between the germline ends. The germline CDR1 and CDR2 sequences are SGHTA and FQGTGA. CDR3 protein: CASSRTADQKKLFF. The CDR3, as DNA: TGTGCCAGCAGTCGGACAGCTGACCAAAAAAAACTGTTTTTT.

The rearrangement links TRBV9 to TRBJ2-7; 8 bases match TRBD2. The CDR3 spans 15 residues. Losses at the gene ends were 0 bases for V and 5 bases for J; bases not matched to a gene: 7. Germline CDR1 SGDLS, CDR2 YYNGEE. The CDR3 DNA reads as TGTGCCAGCAGCGTAGGGCGAGCGGGAGAACACGAGCAGTACTTC. Translation gives CASSVGRAGEHEQYF.

CDR3: CASSDGGTPNTEAFF. CDR3 DNA: TGCGCCAGCAGTGATGGGGGGACCCCTAACACTGAAGCTTTCTTT. This chain links TRBV10-1 with TRBJ1-1, with TRBD1 as a possible D gene (5 bases). The CDR3 is made up of 15 amino acids. Trimming removed 3 bases from V and 2 bases from J, with 13 bases in between. Germline V gene data show CDR1 as WNHNN and CDR2 as SYGVQD (reference sequence).